This T cell receptor (beta chain) was profiled in a study of blood T cell repertoires in COVID-19. Study summary: Some COVID-19 samples were acute and others convalescent; all came from the United States, Italy and Spain.

Per the authors' pipeline: Amplification of reference gene primers provided the estimated nucleated cell counts. The repertoire was sequenced with immunoSEQ multiplex PCR; TCRdb's copy has only in-frame clones and lacks some. V and J calls and clone size follow that table, whereas D and trimming were derived from the DNA. The table records some 200,000 clones, roughly 80% of them present only once. This clone has only one observation. This CDR3 has 15 residues. Germline loops: CDR1 LNHDA, CDR2 SQIVND (reference sequence). V was cut by 3 bases and J by 5 bases, with 11 bases left in between. The sequence derives from a woman aged 25 to 39 who had recovered from COVID-19. Material for sequencing was peripheral blood. The chain carries TRBV19 and TRBJ1-6; a weak D match, TRBD1 (6 bases). The CDR3 protein is CASSIHRADNSPLHF. The CDR3 coding sequence is TGTGCCAGTAGTATCCACAGGGCTGATAATTCACCCCTCCACTTT. Using reference TRBV19 and TRBJ1-6 for the parts outside the CDR3, the full variable domain is DGGITQSPKYLFRKEGQNVTLSCEQNLNHDAMYWYRQDPGQGLRLIYYSQIVNDFQKGDIAEGYSVSREKKESFPLTVTSAQKNPTAFYLCASSIHRADNSPLHFGNGTRLTVT.